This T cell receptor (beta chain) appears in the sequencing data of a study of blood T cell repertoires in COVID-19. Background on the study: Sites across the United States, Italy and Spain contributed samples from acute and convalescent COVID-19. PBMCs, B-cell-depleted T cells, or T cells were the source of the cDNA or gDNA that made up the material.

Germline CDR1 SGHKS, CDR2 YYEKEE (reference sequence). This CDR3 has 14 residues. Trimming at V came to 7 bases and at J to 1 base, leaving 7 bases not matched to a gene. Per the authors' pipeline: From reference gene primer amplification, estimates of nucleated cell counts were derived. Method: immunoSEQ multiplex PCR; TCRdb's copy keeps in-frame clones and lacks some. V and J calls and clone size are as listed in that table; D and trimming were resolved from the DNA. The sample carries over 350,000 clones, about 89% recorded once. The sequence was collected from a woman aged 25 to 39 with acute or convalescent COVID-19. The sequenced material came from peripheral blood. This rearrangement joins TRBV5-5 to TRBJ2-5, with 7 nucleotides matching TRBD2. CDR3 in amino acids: CASERLAFQETQYF. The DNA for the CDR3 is TGTGCCAGCGAACGACTAGCCTTCCAAGAGACCCAGTACTTC.